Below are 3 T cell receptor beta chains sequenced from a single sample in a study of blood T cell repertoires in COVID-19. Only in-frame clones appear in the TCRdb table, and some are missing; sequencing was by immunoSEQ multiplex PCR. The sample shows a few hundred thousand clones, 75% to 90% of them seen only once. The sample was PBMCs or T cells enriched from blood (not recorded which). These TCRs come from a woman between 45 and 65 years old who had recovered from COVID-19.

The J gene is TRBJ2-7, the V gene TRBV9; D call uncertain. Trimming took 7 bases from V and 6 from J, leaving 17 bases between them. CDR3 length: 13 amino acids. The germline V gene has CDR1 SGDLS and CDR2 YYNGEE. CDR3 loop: CASGADILSEQYF. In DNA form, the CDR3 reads TGTGCCAGCGGAGCAGATATCCTCTCCGAGCAGTACTTC.

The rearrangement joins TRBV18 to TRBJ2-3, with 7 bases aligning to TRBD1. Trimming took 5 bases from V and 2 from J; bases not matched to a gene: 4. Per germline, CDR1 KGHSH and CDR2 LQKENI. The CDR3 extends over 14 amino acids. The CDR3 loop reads CASSYGTDTDTQYF. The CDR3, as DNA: TGTGCCAGCTCATACGGGACAGACACAGATACGCAGTATTTT.

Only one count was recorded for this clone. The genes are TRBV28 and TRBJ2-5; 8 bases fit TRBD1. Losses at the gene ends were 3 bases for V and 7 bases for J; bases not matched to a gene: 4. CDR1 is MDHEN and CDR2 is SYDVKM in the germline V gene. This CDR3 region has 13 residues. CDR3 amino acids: CASSFGQGRTQYF. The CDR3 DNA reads TGTGCCAGCAGTTTCGGACAGGGTCGGACCCAGTACTTC. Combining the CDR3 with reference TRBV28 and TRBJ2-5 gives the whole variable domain DVKVTQSSRYLVKRTGEKVFLECVQDMDHENMFWYRQDPGLGLRLIYFSYDVKMKEKGDIPEGYSVSREKKERFSLILESASTNQTSMYLCASSFGQGRTQYFGPGTRLLVL.